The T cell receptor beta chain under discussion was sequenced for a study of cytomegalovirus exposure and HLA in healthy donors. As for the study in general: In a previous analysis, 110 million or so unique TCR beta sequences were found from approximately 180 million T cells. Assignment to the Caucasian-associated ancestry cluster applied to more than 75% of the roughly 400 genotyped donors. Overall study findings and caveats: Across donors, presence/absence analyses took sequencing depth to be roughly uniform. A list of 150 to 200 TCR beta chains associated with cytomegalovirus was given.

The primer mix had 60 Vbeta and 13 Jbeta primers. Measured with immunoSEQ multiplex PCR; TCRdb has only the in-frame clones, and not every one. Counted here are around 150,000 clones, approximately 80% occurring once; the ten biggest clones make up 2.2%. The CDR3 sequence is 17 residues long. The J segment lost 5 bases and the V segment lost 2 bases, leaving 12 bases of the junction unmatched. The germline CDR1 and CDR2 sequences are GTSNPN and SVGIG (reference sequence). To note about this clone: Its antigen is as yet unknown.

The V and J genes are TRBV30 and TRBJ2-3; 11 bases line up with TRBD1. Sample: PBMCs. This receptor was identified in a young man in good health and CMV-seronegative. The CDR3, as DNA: TGTGCCTGGAGTCCTCTTTCGGACAGGGGGCGGGTAGATACGCAGTATTTT. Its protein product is CAWSPLSDRGRVDTQYF.